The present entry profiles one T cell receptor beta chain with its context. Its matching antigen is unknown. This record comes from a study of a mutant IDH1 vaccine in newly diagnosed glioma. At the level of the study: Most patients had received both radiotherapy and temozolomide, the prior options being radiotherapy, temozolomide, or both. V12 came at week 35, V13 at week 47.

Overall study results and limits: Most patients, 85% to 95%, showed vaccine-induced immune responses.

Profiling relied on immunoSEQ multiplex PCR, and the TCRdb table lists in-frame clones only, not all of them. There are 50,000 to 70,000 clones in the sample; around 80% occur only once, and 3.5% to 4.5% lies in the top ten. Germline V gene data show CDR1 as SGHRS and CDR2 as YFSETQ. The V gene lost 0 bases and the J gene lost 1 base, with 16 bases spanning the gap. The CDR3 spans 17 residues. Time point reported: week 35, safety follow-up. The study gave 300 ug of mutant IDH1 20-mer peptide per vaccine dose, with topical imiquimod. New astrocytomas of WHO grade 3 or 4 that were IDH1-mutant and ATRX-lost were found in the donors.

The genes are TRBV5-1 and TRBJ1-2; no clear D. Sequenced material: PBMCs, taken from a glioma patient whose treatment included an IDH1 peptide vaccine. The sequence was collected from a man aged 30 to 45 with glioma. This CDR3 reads CASSLDRLGRGNYGYTF. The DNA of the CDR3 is TGCGCCAGCAGCTTGGATAGGTTGGGTCGAGGTAACTATGGCTACACCTTC.